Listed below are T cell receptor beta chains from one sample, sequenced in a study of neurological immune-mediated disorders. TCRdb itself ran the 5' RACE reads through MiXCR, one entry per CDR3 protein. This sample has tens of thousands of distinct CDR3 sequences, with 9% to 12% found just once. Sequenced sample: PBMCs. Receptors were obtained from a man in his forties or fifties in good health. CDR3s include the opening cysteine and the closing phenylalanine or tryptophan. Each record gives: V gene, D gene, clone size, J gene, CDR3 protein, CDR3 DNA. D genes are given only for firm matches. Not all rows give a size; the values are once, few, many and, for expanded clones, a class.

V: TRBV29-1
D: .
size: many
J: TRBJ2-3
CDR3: CSVDPGSTDTQYF
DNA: TGCAGCGTTGACCCGGGTTCGACAGATACGCAGTATTTT

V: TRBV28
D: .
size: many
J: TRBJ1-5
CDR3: CASTPKGGMRQPQHF
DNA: TGTGCCAGCACCCCTAAAGGGGGTATGCGTCAGCCCCAGCATTTT

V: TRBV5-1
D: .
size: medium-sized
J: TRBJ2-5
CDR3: CASSSQETQYF
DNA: TGCGCCAGCAGCTCCCAAGAGACCCAGTACTTC

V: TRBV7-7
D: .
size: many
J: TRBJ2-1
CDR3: CASRRLSSYNEQFF
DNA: TGTGCCAGCAGGAGACTGAGCTCCTACAATGAGCAGTTCTTC

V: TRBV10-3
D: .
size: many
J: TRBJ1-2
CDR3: CAISDRGGDYGYTF
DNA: TGTGCCATCAGTGACCGCGGAGGAGACTATGGCTACACCTTC

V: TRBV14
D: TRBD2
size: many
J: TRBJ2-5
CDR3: CASSPSGRGETQYF
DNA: TGTGCCAGCAGCCCTAGCGGGAGAGGAGAGACCCAGTACTTC

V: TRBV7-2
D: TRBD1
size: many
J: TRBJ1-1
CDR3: CASSFPPGQGETFF
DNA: TGTGCCAGCAGCTTCCCACCGGGACAGGGGGAAACTTTCTTT

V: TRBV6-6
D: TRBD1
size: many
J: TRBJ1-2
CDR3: CASRAMDRELYGYTF
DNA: TGTGCCAGCAGAGCAATGGACAGGGAACTCTATGGCTACACCTTC

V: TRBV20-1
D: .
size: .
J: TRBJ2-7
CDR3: CSASLPRLDVGYEQYF
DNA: TGCAGTGCTAGCCTCCCGAGACTAGACGTCGGCTACGAGCAGTACTTC

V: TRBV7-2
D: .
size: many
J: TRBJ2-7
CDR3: CASSLGRDNEQYF
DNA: TGTGCCAGCAGCTTAGGGAGAGACAACGAGCAGTACTTC

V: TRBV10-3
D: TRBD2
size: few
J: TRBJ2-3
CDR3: CAISDIAGGTDTQYF
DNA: TGTGCCATCAGTGACATAGCGGGGGGCACAGATACGCAGTATTTT

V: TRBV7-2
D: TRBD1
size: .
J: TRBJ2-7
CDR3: CASSGAGTGKDEQYF
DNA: TGTGCCAGCAGCGGGGCCGGGACAGGGAAGGACGAGCAGTACTTC

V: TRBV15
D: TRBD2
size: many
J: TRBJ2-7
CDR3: CATSSPQTSGYEQYF
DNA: TGTGCCACCAGCAGCCCCCAGACTAGCGGCTACGAGCAGTACTTC

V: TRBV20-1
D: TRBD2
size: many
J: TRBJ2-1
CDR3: CSARVFSGRGYNEQFF
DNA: TGCAGTGCTAGAGTATTTAGCGGGAGGGGCTACAATGAGCAGTTCTTC

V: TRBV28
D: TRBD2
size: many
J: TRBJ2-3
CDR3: CASSLYAGGRLDTQYF
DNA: TGTGCCAGCAGTTTATATGCTGGCGGGAGGTTAGATACGCAGTATTTT

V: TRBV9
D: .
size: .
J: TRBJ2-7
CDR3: CASRGEVGRDSYEQYF
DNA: TGTGCCAGCAGGGGGGAGGTGGGCAGAGATTCCTACGAGCAGTACTTC

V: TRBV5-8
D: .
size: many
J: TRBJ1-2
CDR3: CASSALGEGNYGYTF
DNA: TGTGCCAGCAGCGCACTGGGCGAGGGCAACTATGGCTACACCTTC

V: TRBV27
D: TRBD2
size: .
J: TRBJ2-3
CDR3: CASSLLLAGRKLTDTQYF
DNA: TGTGCCAGCAGTTTATTACTAGCGGGACGAAAACTCACAGATACGCAGTATTTT

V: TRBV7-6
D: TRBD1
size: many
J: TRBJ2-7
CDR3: CASSFADRSSYEQYF
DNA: TGTGCCAGCAGCTTCGCGGACAGGAGCTCCTACGAGCAGTACTTC

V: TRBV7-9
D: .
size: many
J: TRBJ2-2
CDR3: CASSPWAGSFAGELFF
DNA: TGTGCCAGCAGCCCATGGGCAGGGTCGTTCGCCGGGGAGCTGTTTTTT

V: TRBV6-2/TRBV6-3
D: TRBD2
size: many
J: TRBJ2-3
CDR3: CASSWSGMSTDTQYF
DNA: TGTGCCAGCAGTTGGAGCGGGATGTCGACAGATACGCAGTATTTT

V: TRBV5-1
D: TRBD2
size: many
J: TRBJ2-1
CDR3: CASSSASGTYNEQFF
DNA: TGCGCCAGCAGCTCGGCTAGCGGGACCTACAATGAGCAGTTCTTC

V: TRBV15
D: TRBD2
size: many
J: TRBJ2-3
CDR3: CATSRESSRTSGAPSTDTQYF
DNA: TGTGCCACCAGCAGGGAGTCTAGTAGGACTAGCGGGGCCCCTAGCACAGATACGCAGTATTTT

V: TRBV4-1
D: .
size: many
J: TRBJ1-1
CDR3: CASSQDLYTEAFF
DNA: TGCGCCAGCAGCCAAGATCTCTACACTGAAGCTTTCTTT

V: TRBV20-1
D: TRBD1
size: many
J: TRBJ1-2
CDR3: CSANDPGQSKGYTF
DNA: TGCAGTGCAAATGACCCGGGACAGTCGAAGGGCTACACCTTC

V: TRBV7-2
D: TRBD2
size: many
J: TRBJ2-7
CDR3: CASSLHPREVYEQYF
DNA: TGTGCCAGCAGCTTGCATCCGCGGGAGGTCTACGAGCAGTACTTC

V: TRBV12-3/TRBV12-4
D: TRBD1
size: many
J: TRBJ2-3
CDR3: CASSFGDRGHTDTQYF
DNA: TGTGCCAGCAGTTTCGGGGACAGGGGGCACACAGATACGCAGTATTTT

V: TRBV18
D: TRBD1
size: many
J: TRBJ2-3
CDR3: CASSPDRGVDTQYF
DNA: TGTGCCAGCTCACCGGACAGGGGAGTAGATACGCAGTATTTT

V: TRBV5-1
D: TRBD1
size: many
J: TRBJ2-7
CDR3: CASSLGWDRGYEQYF
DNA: TGCGCCAGCAGCTTGGGATGGGACAGAGGCTACGAGCAGTACTTC

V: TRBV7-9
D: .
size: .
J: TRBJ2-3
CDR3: CASGSTGTDTDTPYF
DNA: TGTGCCAGCGGATCAACCGGGACCGACACAGATACGCCGTATTTT

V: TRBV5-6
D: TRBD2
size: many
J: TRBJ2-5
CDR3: CASRERGRPGKTQYF
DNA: TGTGCCAGCAGGGAGCGGGGGAGACCAGGAAAGACCCAGTACTTC

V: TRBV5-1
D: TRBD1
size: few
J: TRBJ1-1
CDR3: CASSSGQGNIMNTEAFF
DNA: TGCGCCAGCAGCTCCGGACAGGGGAATATCATGAACACTGAAGCTTTCTTT

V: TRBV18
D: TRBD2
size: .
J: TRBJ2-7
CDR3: CASSPPSGGGPYEQYF
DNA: TGTGCCAGCTCACCACCGAGCGGGGGAGGCCCCTACGAGCAGTACTTC

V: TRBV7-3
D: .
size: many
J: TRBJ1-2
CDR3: CASSLSPLDTGYTF
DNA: TGTGCCAGCAGCTTAAGCCCTTTGGACACTGGCTACACCTTC

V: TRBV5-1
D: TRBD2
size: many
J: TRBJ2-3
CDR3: CASSSTSGGASTQYF
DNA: TGCGCCAGCAGCTCTACTAGCGGGGGGGCCAGTACGCAGTATTTT

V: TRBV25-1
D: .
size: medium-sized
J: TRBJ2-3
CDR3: CASSEPHADTQYF
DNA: TGTGCCAGCAGTGAACCTCACGCAGATACGCAGTATTTT

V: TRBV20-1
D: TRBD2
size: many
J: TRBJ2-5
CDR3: CSARDLGVAGAEQETQYF
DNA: TGCAGTGCTAGAGATCTGGGGGTAGCGGGGGCCGAGCAAGAGACCCAGTACTTC

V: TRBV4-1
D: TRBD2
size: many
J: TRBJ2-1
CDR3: CASSPFSGPSSYNEQFF
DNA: TGCGCCAGCAGCCCTTTTAGCGGGCCCAGCTCCTACAATGAGCAGTTCTTC

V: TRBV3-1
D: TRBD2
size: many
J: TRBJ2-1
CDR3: CASSPPGRALNEQFF
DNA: TGTGCCAGCAGCCCCCCCGGGAGGGCCCTTAATGAGCAGTTCTTC

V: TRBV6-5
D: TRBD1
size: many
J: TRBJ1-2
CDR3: CASTTLRGGEGGYTF
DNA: TGTGCCAGCACCACCCTCAGGGGGGGAGAGGGTGGCTACACCTTC

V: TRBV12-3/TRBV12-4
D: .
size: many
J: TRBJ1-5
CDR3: CASSLGRWGGSNQPQHF
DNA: TGTGCCAGCAGTTTGGGGCGTTGGGGAGGGAGCAATCAGCCCCAGCATTTT

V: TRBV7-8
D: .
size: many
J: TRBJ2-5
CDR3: CASSLLSETQYF
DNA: TGTGCCAGCAGCCTATTATCGGAGACCCAGTACTTC

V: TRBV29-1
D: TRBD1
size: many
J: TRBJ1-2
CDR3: CSVGGGQGYGYTF
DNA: TGCAGCGTTGGTGGGGGACAGGGCTATGGCTACACCTTC

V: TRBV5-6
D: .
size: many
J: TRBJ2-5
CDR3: CASSITQETQYF
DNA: TGTGCCAGCAGCATAACCCAAGAGACCCAGTACTTC

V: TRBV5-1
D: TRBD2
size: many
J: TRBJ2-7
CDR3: CASRGRDYTYEQYF
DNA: TGCGCCAGCCGCGGCCGGGACTATACTTACGAGCAGTACTTC

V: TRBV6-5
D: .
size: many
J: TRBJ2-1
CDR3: CASSYSGGPGEQFF
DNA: TGTGCCAGCAGTTACTCGGGGGGGCCTGGTGAGCAGTTCTTC

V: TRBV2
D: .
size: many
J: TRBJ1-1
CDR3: CASSEAFF
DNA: TGTGCCAGCAGTGAAGCTTTCTTT

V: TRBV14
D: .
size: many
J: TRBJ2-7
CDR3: CASSQRREGYEQYF
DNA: TGTGCCAGCAGCCAACGCAGGGAAGGCTACGAGCAGTACTTC

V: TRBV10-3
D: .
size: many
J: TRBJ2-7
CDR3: CAISEPDGPPEQYF
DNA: TGTGCCATCAGTGAGCCCGACGGACCCCCCGAGCAGTACTTC

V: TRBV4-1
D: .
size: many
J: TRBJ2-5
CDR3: CASSQDGGGARTQYF
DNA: TGCGCCAGCAGCCAAGATGGTGGGGGCGCGAGGACCCAGTACTTC

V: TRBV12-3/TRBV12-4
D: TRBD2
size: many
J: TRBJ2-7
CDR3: CASRAGVWHEQYF
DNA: TGTGCCAGCAGGGCGGGAGTATGGCACGAGCAGTACTTC

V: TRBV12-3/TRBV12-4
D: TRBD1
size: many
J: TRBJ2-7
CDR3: CASSNRAGTAYEQYF
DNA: TGTGCCAGCAGTAATCGGGCCGGGACAGCCTACGAGCAGTACTTC

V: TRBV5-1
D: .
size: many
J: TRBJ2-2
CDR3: CASKNTGELFF
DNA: TGCGCCAGCAAGAACACCGGGGAGCTGTTTTTT

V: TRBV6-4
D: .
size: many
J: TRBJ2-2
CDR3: CASSDGYTGELFF
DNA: TGTGCCAGCAGTGACGGGTACACCGGGGAGCTGTTTTTT

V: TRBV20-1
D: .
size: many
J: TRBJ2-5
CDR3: CSARVGRGTQYF
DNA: TGCAGTGCTAGAGTGGGTAGAGGGACCCAGTACTTC